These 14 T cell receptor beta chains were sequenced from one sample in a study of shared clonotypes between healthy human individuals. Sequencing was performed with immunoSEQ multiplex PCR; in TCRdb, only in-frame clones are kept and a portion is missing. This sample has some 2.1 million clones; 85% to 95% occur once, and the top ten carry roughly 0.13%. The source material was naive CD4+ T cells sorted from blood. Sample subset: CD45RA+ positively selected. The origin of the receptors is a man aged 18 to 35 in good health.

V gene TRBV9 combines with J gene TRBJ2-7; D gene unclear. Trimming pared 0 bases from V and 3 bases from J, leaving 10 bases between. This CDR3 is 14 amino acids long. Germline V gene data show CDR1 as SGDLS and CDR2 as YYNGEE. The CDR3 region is CASSVGLSRYEQYF. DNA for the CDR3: TGTGCCAGCAGCGTAGGCTTGTCCCGCTACGAGCAGTACTTC.

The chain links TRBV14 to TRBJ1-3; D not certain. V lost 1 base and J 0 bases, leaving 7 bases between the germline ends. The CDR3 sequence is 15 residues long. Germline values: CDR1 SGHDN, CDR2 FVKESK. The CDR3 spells CASSQGVYSGNTIYF. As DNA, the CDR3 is TGTGCCAGCAGCCAAGGCGTATACTCTGGAAACACCATATATTTT.

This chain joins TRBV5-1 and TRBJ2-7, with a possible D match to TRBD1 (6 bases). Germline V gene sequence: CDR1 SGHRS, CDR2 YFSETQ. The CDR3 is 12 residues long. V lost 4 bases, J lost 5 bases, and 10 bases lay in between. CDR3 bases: TGCGCCAGCAGCCCGCGGACAGACGAGCAGTACTTC. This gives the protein CASSPRTDEQYF. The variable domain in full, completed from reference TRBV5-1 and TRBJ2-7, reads KAGVTQTPRYLIKTRGQQVTLSCSPISGHRSVSWYQQTPGQGLQFLFEYFSETQRNKGNFPGRFSGRQFSNSRSEMNVSTLELGDSALYLCASSPRTDEQYFGPGTRLTVT.

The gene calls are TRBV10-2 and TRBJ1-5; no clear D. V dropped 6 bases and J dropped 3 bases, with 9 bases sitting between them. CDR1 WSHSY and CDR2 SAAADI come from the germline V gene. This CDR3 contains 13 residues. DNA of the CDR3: TGCGCCAGCAGCCTGGGCACCAATCAGCCCCAGCATTTT. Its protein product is CASSLGTNQPQHF.

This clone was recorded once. DNA for the CDR3: TGTGCCATCAGTGCCTCACAGGTGAACACTGAAGCTTTCTTT. This encodes CAISASQVNTEAFF. The chain couples TRBV10-3 to TRBJ1-1, with D possibly TRBD1 on 5 matching bases. This CDR3 spans 14 amino acids. V lost 4 bases to trimming and J lost 0 bases, with 9 bases between them. The germline CDR1 and CDR2 sequences are ENHRY and SYGVKD.

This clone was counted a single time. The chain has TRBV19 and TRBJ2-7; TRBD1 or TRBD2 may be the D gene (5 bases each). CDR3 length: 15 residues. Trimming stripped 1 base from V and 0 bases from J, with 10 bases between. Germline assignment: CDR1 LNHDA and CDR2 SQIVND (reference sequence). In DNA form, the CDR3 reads TGTGCCAGTAGTATAGCGGCAGGGAGCTCCTACGAGCAGTACTTC. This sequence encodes CASSIAAGSSYEQYF.

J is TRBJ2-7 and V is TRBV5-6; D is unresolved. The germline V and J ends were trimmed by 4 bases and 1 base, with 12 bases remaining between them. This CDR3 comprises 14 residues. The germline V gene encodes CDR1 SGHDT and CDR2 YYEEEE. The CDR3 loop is CASSPKPHSYEQYF. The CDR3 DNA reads TGTGCCAGCAGCCCCAAGCCCCATTCCTACGAGCAGTACTTC.

The CDR3 sequence is CASIPGRGRGYTF. CDR3 nucleotide sequence: TGTGCCAGCATACCCGGCAGGGGCCGAGGCTACACCTTC. V usage is TRBV6-6 and J usage is TRBJ1-2; the D gene is possibly TRBD1 (6 bases). Germline loops: CDR1 MNHNY, CDR2 SVGAGI (reference sequence). With 7 bases removed from V and 8 bases from J, the gap between germline ends came to 17 bases. The CDR3 runs 13 residues.

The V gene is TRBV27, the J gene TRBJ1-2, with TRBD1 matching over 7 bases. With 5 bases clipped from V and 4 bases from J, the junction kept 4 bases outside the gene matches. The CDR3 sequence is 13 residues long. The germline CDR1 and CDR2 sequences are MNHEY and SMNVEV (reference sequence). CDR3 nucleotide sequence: TGTGCCAGCAGTCCCACAGGGGTCTATGGCTACACCTTC. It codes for CASSPTGVYGYTF.

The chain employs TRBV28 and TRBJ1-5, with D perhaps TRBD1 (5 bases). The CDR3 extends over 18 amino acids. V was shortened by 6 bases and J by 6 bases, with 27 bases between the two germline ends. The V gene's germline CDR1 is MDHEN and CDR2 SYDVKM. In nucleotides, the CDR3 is TGTGCCAGCAGGTTACGGTCATTAAGGGATATTGGGGGTCAGCCCCAGCATTTT. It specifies CASRLRSLRDIGGQPQHF.

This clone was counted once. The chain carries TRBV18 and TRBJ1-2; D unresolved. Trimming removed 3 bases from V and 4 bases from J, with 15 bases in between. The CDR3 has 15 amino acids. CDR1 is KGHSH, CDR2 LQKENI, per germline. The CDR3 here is CASSPEDLRVYGYTF. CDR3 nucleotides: TGTGCCAGCTCACCTGAGGATCTTCGGGTCTATGGCTACACCTTC.

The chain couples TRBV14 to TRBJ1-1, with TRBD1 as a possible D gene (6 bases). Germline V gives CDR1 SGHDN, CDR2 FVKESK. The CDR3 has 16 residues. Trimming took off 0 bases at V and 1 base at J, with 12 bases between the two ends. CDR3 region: CASSQDRTDPNTEAFF. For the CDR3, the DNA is TGTGCCAGCAGCCAAGATAGGACAGACCCGAACACTGAAGCTTTCTTT.

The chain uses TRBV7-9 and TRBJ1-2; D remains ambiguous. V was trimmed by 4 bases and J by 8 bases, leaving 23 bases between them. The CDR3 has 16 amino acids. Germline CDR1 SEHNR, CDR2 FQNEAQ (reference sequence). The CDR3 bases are TGTGCCAGCAGCTACCTGGCAGGATTTATACTGCCCGGCTACACCTTC. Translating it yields CASSYLAGFILPGYTF.

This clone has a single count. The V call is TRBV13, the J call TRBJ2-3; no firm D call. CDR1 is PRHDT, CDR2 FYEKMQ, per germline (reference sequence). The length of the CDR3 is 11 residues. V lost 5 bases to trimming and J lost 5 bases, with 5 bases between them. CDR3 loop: CASSRGDTQYF. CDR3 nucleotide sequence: TGTGCCAGCAGCCGCGGAGATACGCAGTATTTT.